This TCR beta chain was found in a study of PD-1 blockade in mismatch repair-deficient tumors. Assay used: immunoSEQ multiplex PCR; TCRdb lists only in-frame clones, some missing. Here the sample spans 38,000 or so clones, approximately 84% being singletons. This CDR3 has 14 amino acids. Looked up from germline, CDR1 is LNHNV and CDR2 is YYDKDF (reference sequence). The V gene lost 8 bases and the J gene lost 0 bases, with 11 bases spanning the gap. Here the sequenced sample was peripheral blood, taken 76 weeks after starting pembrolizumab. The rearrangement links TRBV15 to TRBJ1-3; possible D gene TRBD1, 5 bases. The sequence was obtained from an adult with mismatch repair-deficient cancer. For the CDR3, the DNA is TGTGCCACCGGTTTAGACAGCTCTGGAAACACCATATATTTT. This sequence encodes CATGLDSSGNTIYF.